These 20 T cell receptor beta chains originate from one sample sequenced in a study of neoadjuvant anti-PD-1 for oral cavity cancer. This sample's time point: after neoadjuvant nivolumab, at surgical resection. Method: immunoSEQ multiplex PCR; TCRdb's copy keeps in-frame clones and lacks some. The sample comprises over 65,000 clones, approximately 84% of which are singletons, and about 3.7% rests with the top ten. Sample: PBMCs, taken after nivolumab (anti-PD-1) treatment. The origin of the receptors is a person between 40 and 85 years old with oral cavity squamous cell carcinoma.

This clone was detected once. CDR3 amino acids: CASSIGENEQFF. The CDR3 DNA sequence: TGTGCCAGTAGTATAGGCGAGAATGAGCAGTTCTTC. V usage is TRBV19 and J usage is TRBJ2-1, with D unresolved. CDR3 size: 12 residues. The V end was cut by 1 base, the J end by 7 bases, with 5 bases between. Germline loops: CDR1 LNHDA, CDR2 SQIVND (reference sequence). The variable domain in full, with the rest retrieved from reference TRBV19 and TRBJ2-1, is DGGITQSPKYLFRKEGQNVTLSCEQNLNHDAMYWYRQDPGQGLRLIYYSQIVNDFQKGDIAEGYSVSREKKESFPLTVTSAQKNPTAFYLCASSIGENEQFFGPGTRLTVL.

This clone was detected only once. This chain connects TRBV5-8 to TRBJ2-5; TRBD2 aligns across 9 bases. J gave up 5 bases and V 0 bases, and 5 bases lay outside the gene matches. Germline loops: CDR1 SGHTS, CDR2 YDEGEE. This CDR3 has 15 amino acids. The CDR3 region has the DNA TGTGCCAGCAGCTTGGCCCTGGGGACTAGCGAGACCCAGTACTTC. It specifies CASSLALGTSETQYF.

The CDR3 here is CASRPTSGGRSLYF. The CDR3 nucleotides are TGTGCCAGTCGCCCAACTAGCGGGGGCCGTAGTTTGTACTTC. The genes are TRBV27 and TRBJ2-5, with 11 bases aligning to TRBD2. The CDR3 length is 14 residues. Germline V gene sequence: CDR1 MNHEY, CDR2 SMNVEV (reference sequence). The ends lost 9 bases at V and 13 bases at J; junction bases unmatched: 16.

This clone was counted a few times. The rearrangement joins TRBV19 to TRBJ1-2, with D possibly matching TRBD1 (6 bases). Trimming took 6 bases from V and 8 from J, leaving 16 bases between them. In germline, CDR1 is LNHDA, CDR2 SQIVND (reference sequence). The CDR3 is made up of 13 amino acids. The CDR3 region has the DNA TGTGCCAGTAGCCAGGGACACCCGGACGGCTACACCTTC. Its translation is CASSQGHPDGYTF. Full variable domain (remainder filled in from reference TRBV19 and TRBJ1-2): DGGITQSPKYLFRKEGQNVTLSCEQNLNHDAMYWYRQDPGQGLRLIYYSQIVNDFQKGDIAEGYSVSREKKESFPLTVTSAQKNPTAFYLCASSQGHPDGYTFGSGTRLTVV.

V gene TRBV5-1 combines with J gene TRBJ2-3, with D possibly TRBD2 on 6 matching bases. Per the germline V gene, CDR1 is SGHRS and CDR2 is YFSETQ. This CDR3 is built from 14 residues. V shed 6 bases and J shed 0 bases, with 11 bases lying between them. CDR3 loop: CASMGGVSTDTQYF. The CDR3 coding sequence is TGCGCCAGCATGGGCGGGGTGAGCACAGATACGCAGTATTTT.

The V gene is TRBV19, the J gene TRBJ2-2, with TRBD2 matching over 10 bases. The junction had 6 bases not matched to a gene; V was cut back by 7 bases and J by 4 bases. The germline V gene has CDR1 LNHDA and CDR2 SQIVND (reference sequence). This CDR3 has 15 residues. The CDR3 region is CASKIAGGPTGELFF. In DNA, the CDR3 is TGTGCCAGTAAAATAGCGGGAGGTCCCACCGGGGAGCTGTTTTTT.

This clone has only one observation. CDR3 sequence (DNA): TGTGCCATCTCCTATTACAAGGAGAACTACGAGCAGTACTTC. Its protein product is CAISYYKENYEQYF. This rearrangement joins TRBV10-3 to TRBJ2-7, with D hard to call. The germline CDR1 and CDR2 sequences are ENHRY and SYGVKD. The CDR3 length is 14 residues. V was pared by 8 bases and J by 3 bases, with 17 bases between.

The V call is TRBV5-6, the J call TRBJ2-5; 7 bases align to TRBD1. V shed 4 bases, J shed 4 bases, and the junction held 13 bases outside the gene matches. CDR3 length: 16 residues. Germline loops: CDR1 SGHDT, CDR2 YYEEEE. The CDR3 bases are TGTGCCAGCAGCCTTGCACAGGGGCGTACAGTAGAGACCCAGTACTTC. Its translation: CASSLAQGRTVETQYF.

V gene TRBV6-5 combines with J gene TRBJ2-1; a weak D match, TRBD2 (7 bases). Trimming took 8 bases from V and 9 from J, leaving 17 bases between them. The CDR3 totals 13 residues. CDR1 is MNHEY, CDR2 SVGAGI, per germline. The CDR3 nucleotides read TGTGCCAGCCGATCCGTACGGGGGGCTGAGCAGTTCTTC. Protein product: CASRSVRGAEQFF.

The sample holds one count of this clone. The rearrangement uses TRBV19 and TRBJ1-3; D is undetermined. Trimming removed 5 bases from V and 2 bases from J, with 13 bases in between. This CDR3 is built from 15 residues. Germline CDR1 is LNHDA and CDR2 is SQIVND (reference sequence). Here the CDR3 DNA reads TGTGCCAGTAGTCCTGGACGGCTACCTGGAAACACCATATATTTT. This sequence encodes CASSPGRLPGNTIYF.

V and J are TRBV28 and TRBJ2-7; 7 nucleotides match TRBD1. V lost 4 bases to trimming and J lost 3 bases; unmatched junction nucleotides: 9. The CDR3 covers 15 residues. The germline CDR1 and CDR2 sequences are MDHEN and SYDVKM. The CDR3 region has the DNA TGTGCCAGCAGTTCCGAGTACAGGGGCAGCTACGAGCAGTACTTC. Translated, it gives CASSSEYRGSYEQYF.

The chain uses TRBV6-5 and TRBJ1-5; maybe TRBD1 (5 bases). Germline V gives CDR1 MNHEY, CDR2 SVGAGI. V was pared by 2 bases and J by 5 bases, with 13 bases between. The CDR3 is made up of 15 amino acids. The CDR3 nucleotides read TGTGCCAGCAGTTACAAGGGACGGTCCGATCAGCCCCAGCATTTT. Encoded protein: CASSYKGRSDQPQHF.

The chain joins TRBV6-4 to TRBJ1-2; 9 bases align to TRBD1. The CDR3 has 15 residues. Trimming removed 2 bases from V and 2 bases from J; junction bases left unmatched: 3. CDR1 and CDR2 from the germline V gene are MRHNA and SNTAGT. CDR3 sequence (DNA): TGTGCCAGCAGTGACGGGACAGGGACAAACTATGGCTACACCTTC. Translating it yields CASSDGTGTNYGYTF.

This chain links TRBV2 with TRBJ1-4, with D possibly TRBD1 on 5 matching bases. Germline values: CDR1 SNHLY, CDR2 FYNNEI. CDR3 length equals 13 residues. Trimming cost V 4 bases and J 7 bases, with 10 bases left between them. Here the CDR3 reads CASSGGSFEKLFF. CDR3 nucleotides: TGTGCCAGCAGTGGGGGCAGCTTTGAAAAACTGTTTTTT.

This clone has just a few counts. This CDR3 reads CSVEANYGYTF. CDR3 bases: TGCAGCGTTGAGGCTAACTATGGCTACACCTTC. V is TRBV29-1 and J is TRBJ1-2, with unresolved D. CDR1 SQVTM and CDR2 ANQGSEA come from the germline V gene. Trimming left V 3 bases short and J 0 bases short, with 2 bases between. This CDR3 is 11 amino acids long.

V and J are TRBV9 and TRBJ1-1; D is uncertain. This CDR3 has 16 residues. Trimming cost V 0 bases and J 7 bases, with 19 bases left between them. Germline CDR1 is SGDLS and CDR2 is YYNGEE. The CDR3 coding sequence is TGTGCCAGCAGCGTAGTGAGTAGTTGGCAGCCGAGTGAAGCTTTCTTT. This sequence encodes CASSVVSSWQPSEAFF.

This chain links TRBV10-2 with TRBJ2-7; no firm D call. This CDR3 has 11 residues. V shed 3 bases and J shed 5 bases, with 5 bases lying between them. CDR1 and CDR2 (germline): WSHSY, SAAADI. CDR3 in amino acids: CASSDGHEQYF. CDR3 nucleotide sequence: TGCGCCAGCAGTGATGGGCACGAGCAGTACTTC.

This chain joins TRBV5-5 and TRBJ1-5, with a tentative D call TRBD1 (6 bases). Germline values: CDR1 SGHKS, CDR2 YYEKEE (reference sequence). Between the trimmed V and J ends, which lost 1 base and 1 base, there was a span of 9 bases. This CDR3 spans 15 amino acids. The CDR3 loop reads CASSLLGQSNQPQHF. CDR3 sequence (DNA): TGTGCCAGCAGCTTGCTAGGACAGAGCAATCAGCCCCAGCATTTT.

This clone was found once. This chain uses TRBV19 with TRBJ1-5; D is perhaps TRBD1 (6 bases). V lost 6 bases and J lost 1, with 10 bases in between. Germline V CDR1 and CDR2: LNHDA, SQIVND (reference sequence). This CDR3 region has 14 residues. Here the CDR3 DNA reads TGTGCCAGTAGGGGACAAGGGAGCAATCAGCCCCAGCATTTT. Translating it yields CASRGQGSNQPQHF.

This chain joins TRBV19 and TRBJ1-1, with D unclear. The CDR3 loop spans 15 amino acids. CDR1 is LNHDA, CDR2 SQIVND, per germline (reference sequence). V was shortened by 5 bases and J by 0 bases, with 13 bases between the two germline ends. The CDR3 loop is CASSPRGPMNTEAFF. For the CDR3, the DNA is TGTGCCAGTAGTCCCCGCGGGCCGATGAACACTGAAGCTTTCTTT.